This T cell receptor (beta chain) came from a study of blood T cell repertoires in COVID-19. Across the study: The origin of the acute and convalescent COVID-19 samples was the United States, Italy and Spain. Sample material is recorded as cDNA or gDNA derived from T cells, B-cell-depleted T cells, or PBMCs.

The CDR3 totals 16 residues. Germline CDR1 and CDR2: SEHNR and FQNEAQ (reference sequence). Between the trimmed V and J ends, which lost 4 bases and 1 base, there was a span of 14 bases. As originally analysed: It was from reference gene primer amplification that nucleated cell counts were estimated. This table comes from immunoSEQ multiplex PCR, and its TCRdb copy is limited to in-frame clones, with some not included. Clonal size and the V and J genes are those of that table, whereas D and trimming came from the DNA. The sample lists approximately 81,000 clones, roughly 78% occurring once. V usage is TRBV7-9 and J usage is TRBJ1-3; D call uncertain. Sequencing was carried out using peripheral blood. The TCR comes from a human donor in a cohort sampled during active COVID-19. CDR3 protein: CASSSLPAGSGNTIYF. CDR3 nucleotide sequence: TGTGCCAGCAGCTCTCTCCCCGCAGGATCTGGAAACACCATATATTTT.